This T cell receptor beta chain was sequenced during a study of molecular identifiers for immune sequencing clone quantification. TCRdb re-analysed the PCR reads in MiXCR, keeping a single row per CDR3 protein. The table shows 400,000 to 600,000 distinct CDR3 sequences, with about a fifth occurring only once. With regard to this clonotype: Its antigen is currently unknown. A clone one base away is much larger, so this may be a read error.

Overall study findings and caveats: Reportedly, one cell's Jurkat TCR RNA was detected within 1,200,000 naive CD8 cells.

CDR1 and CDR2 from the germline V gene are SGHRS and YFSETQ. Trimming removed 3 bases at V and 0 bases at J, with 9 bases between. The CDR3 has 14 residues. The TCR originated in a human donor in good health. Some libraries in this study had Jurkat cell RNA spiked in. The rearrangement uses TRBV5-1 and TRBJ1-1; D is uncertain. Sequencing input: naive CD8+ T cells from blood, with Jurkat cell RNA spiked in. This sample's subset: FACS-sorted CD8+CD4-CCR7+CD45RA+ naive T cells. CDR3 DNA sequence: TGCGCCAGCAGCTGGAACCCTTTGAACACTGAAGCTTTCTTT. Its translation is CASSWNPLNTEAFF.